Listed here are 25 T cell receptor beta chains from one sample, sequenced in a study of blood T cell repertoires in COVID-19. Some clones are missing from TCRdb's copy, which holds only in-frame ones; the method was immunoSEQ multiplex PCR. The sample includes 330,000 or so clones, more than 70% of them seen just once. Sequencing input: peripheral blood. The source is an older woman with COVID-19, enrolled during active disease.

The gene calls are TRBV20-1 and TRBJ1-1, with a weak D call TRBD1 (5 bases). The CDR3 consists of 11 residues. Germline V gene lookup returns CDR1 DFQATT and CDR2 SNEGSKA (reference sequence). V gave up 3 bases and J gave up 8 bases, with 10 bases separating them. DNA for the CDR3: TGCAGTGCTAGGGGGGGGGTAGAAGCTTTCTTT. As protein: CSARGGVEAFF.

The chain couples TRBV30 to TRBJ2-7; D is unresolved. Trimming removed 5 bases from V and 1 base from J, with 9 bases in between. Germline-derived CDR1 and CDR2 are GTSNPN and SVGIG (reference sequence). The CDR3 spans 12 residues. CDR3: CAWGSESYEQYF. DNA of the CDR3: TGTGCCTGGGGTTCTGAGTCCTACGAGCAGTACTTC.

The chain couples TRBV6-5 to TRBJ1-1, with 9 bases matching TRBD1. The V gene's germline CDR1 is MNHEY and CDR2 SVGAGI. This CDR3 spans 14 amino acids. The ends lost 6 bases at V and 4 bases at J; junction bases unmatched: 6. The CDR3: CASRNRGRFTEAFF. In DNA form, the CDR3 reads TGTGCCAGCAGGAACAGGGGGCGGTTCACTGAAGCTTTCTTT.

This chain connects TRBV7-6 to TRBJ2-1; TRBD2 is a possible D gene (5 bases). Germline-derived CDR1 and CDR2 are SGHVS and FNYEAQ. The V gene lost 1 base and the J gene lost 6 bases, with 19 bases spanning the gap. The CDR3 consists of 17 residues. The CDR3 DNA reads as TGTGCCAGCAGCTTAGATCTAGCTCTTGACTCCGGCAATGAGCAGTTCTTC. Its protein is CASSLDLALDSGNEQFF.

The chain is built from TRBV18 and TRBJ2-1, with D maybe TRBD1 (7 bases). The germline V gene has CDR1 KGHSH and CDR2 LQKENI. This CDR3 is built from 16 residues. The V and J ends lost 3 bases and 6 bases respectively, with 18 bases between them. The CDR3 region is CASSPTLGQGGNEQFF. In nucleotides, the CDR3 is TGTGCCAGCTCACCGACATTAGGGCAGGGGGGCAATGAGCAGTTCTTC.

The rearrangement uses TRBV7-9 and TRBJ2-7; TRBD1 is a possible D gene (5 bases). The CDR3 spans 15 residues. With 2 bases removed from V and 2 bases from J, the gap between germline ends came to 13 bases. Germline V lookup: CDR1 SEHNR, CDR2 FQNEAQ (reference sequence). The CDR3 nucleotides are TGTGCCAGCAGCTTAACGGGTCAGGGCCCCTACGAGCAGTACTTC. Translated: CASSLTGQGPYEQYF. Based on the CDR3 plus reference TRBV7-9 and TRBJ2-7, the full variable domain is DTGVSQNPRHKITKRGQNVTFRCDPISEHNRLYWYRQTLGQGPEFLTYFQNEAQLEKSRLLSDRFSAERPKGSFSTLEIQRTEQGDSAMYLCASSLTGQGPYEQYFGPGTRLTVT.

This chain joins TRBV7-3 and TRBJ2-5; 10 bases are a match to TRBD2. The CDR3 is 15 residues long. With V trimmed by 7 bases and J by 4 bases, 9 bases remained unmatched. Germline CDR1 SGHTA, CDR2 FQGTGA. The CDR3 here is CASTPAGGPGETQYF. In DNA form, the CDR3 reads TGTGCCAGCACACCAGCGGGGGGGCCGGGAGAGACCCAGTACTTC.

The J gene is TRBJ1-6, the V gene TRBV5-8, with TRBD1 as a possible D gene (5 bases). The CDR3 length is 16 residues. V lost 0 bases and J lost 0, with 7 bases in between. Per the germline V gene, CDR1 is SGHTS and CDR2 is YDEGEE. In DNA form, the CDR3 reads TGTGCCAGCAGCTTGGCGGGGGGCTCCTATAATTCACCCCTCCACTTT. Its protein is CASSLAGGSYNSPLHF. Variable domain in full (rest from reference TRBV5-8 and TRBJ1-6): EAGVTQSPTHLIKTRGQQATLRCSPISGHTSVYWYQQALGLGLQFLLWYDEGEERNRGNFPPRFSGRQFPNYSSELNVNALELEDSALYLCASSLAGGSYNSPLHFGNGTRLTVT.

The chain couples TRBV4-2 to TRBJ2-5; 7 bases line up with TRBD2. The CDR3 has 14 amino acids. Trimming at V came to 2 bases and at J to 2 bases, leaving 2 bases not matched to a gene. The germline gives CDR1 LGHNA, CDR2 YNFKEQ. The CDR3 DNA sequence: TGTGCCAGCAGCCAAACTAGCGCTCAAGAGACCCAGTACTTC. Translation: CASSQTSAQETQYF.

V usage is TRBV7-6 and J usage is TRBJ2-3, with TRBD2 matching 9 bases. Germline CDR1 is SGHVS and CDR2 is FNYEAQ. V lost 1 base to trimming and J lost 0 bases; unmatched junction nucleotides: 8. The CDR3 is 18 residues long. The CDR3 sequence is CASSLVPSGASSTDTQYF. The CDR3 DNA reads as TGTGCCAGCAGCTTAGTTCCTAGCGGGGCCTCTAGCACAGATACGCAGTATTTT. Based on the CDR3 plus reference TRBV7-6 and TRBJ2-3, the full variable domain is GAGVSQSPRYKVTKRGQDVALRCDPISGHVSLYWYRQALGQGPEFLTYFNYEAQQDKSGLPNDRFSAERPEGSISTLTIQRTEQRDSAMYRCASSLVPSGASSTDTQYFGPGTRLTVL.

In nucleotides, the CDR3 is TGTGCCACCAGCAGGGTCAGGGGAACAACTAATGAAAAACTGTTTTTT. This encodes CATSRVRGTTNEKLFF. This sequence joins TRBV15 and TRBJ1-4, with TRBD1 as a possible D gene (6 bases). V was pared by 3 bases and J by 0 bases, with 11 bases between. The CDR3 length is 16 residues. In germline, CDR1 is LNHNV, CDR2 YYDKDF (reference sequence).

This chain links TRBV5-6 with TRBJ2-3; D is perhaps TRBD2 (7 bases). CDR1 is SGHDT, CDR2 YYEEEE, per germline. This CDR3 is 15 amino acids long. V gave up 4 bases and J gave up 0 bases, with 12 bases separating them. The CDR3 nucleotides are TGTGCCAGCAGCACCGAGGGGGGGAGCACAGATACGCAGTATTTT. The encoded protein is CASSTEGGSTDTQYF.

J is TRBJ1-5 and V is TRBV5-1; D perhaps matches TRBD1 (5 bases). The CDR3 consists of 15 residues. Germline-derived CDR1 and CDR2 are SGHRS and YFSETQ. V lost 1 base and J lost 0, with 8 bases in between. This chain's CDR3 is CASSLWGGSNQPQHF. For the CDR3, the DNA is TGCGCCAGCAGCTTGTGGGGGGGTAGCAATCAGCCCCAGCATTTT.

The table lists this clone with a few counts. The chain combines TRBV28 with TRBJ1-5; 10 bases align to TRBD1. V trimming: 6 bases; J trimming: 9 bases; junction bases outside the gene matches: 11. Looked up from germline, CDR1 is MDHEN and CDR2 is SYDVKM. There are 15 residues in the CDR3. DNA of the CDR3: TGTGCCAGCAGCCCTCAGACAGGGGGCCCTGGGCCCCAGCATTTT. This sequence encodes CASSPQTGGPGPQHF.

This chain uses TRBV7-3 with TRBJ2-1, with 12 bases fitting TRBD2. This CDR3 is 16 amino acids long. The trim removed 5 bases at V and 3 bases at J, leaving 5 bases unmatched. Germline values: CDR1 SGHTA, CDR2 FQGTGA. The CDR3 sequence is CASSPTSGGLYNEQFF. CDR3 sequence (DNA): TGTGCCAGCAGCCCGACTAGCGGGGGCCTCTACAATGAGCAGTTCTTC.

The chain has TRBV7-3 and TRBJ2-2; D gene unclear. This CDR3 region has 13 residues. V shed 5 bases and J shed 5 bases, with 9 bases lying between them. CDR1 SGHTA and CDR2 FQGTGA come from the germline V gene. Here the CDR3 DNA reads TGTGCCAGCAGCGCCCTAGGAACCGGGGAGCTGTTTTTT. It specifies CASSALGTGELFF.

The chain carries TRBV29-1 and TRBJ1-2; 8 bases are shared with TRBD1. The ends lost 4 bases at V and 2 bases at J; junction bases unmatched: 0. Germline V gene data show CDR1 as SQVTM and CDR2 as ANQGSEA. The CDR3 extends over 12 amino acids. CDR3 amino acids: CSVGQGNYGYTF. In DNA, the CDR3 is TGCAGCGTTGGACAGGGGAACTATGGCTACACCTTC.

This clone has just one count. The chain combines TRBV24-1 with TRBJ2-1; weak D call: TRBD2 (6 bases). This CDR3 region has 16 residues. The V end was cut by 0 bases, the J end by 0 bases, with 8 bases between. CDR1 KGHDR and CDR2 SFDVKD come from the germline V gene. The CDR3 DNA is TGTGCCACCAGTGATTTGCGAGCGGGCTCCTACAATGAGCAGTTCTTC. The encoded protein is CATSDLRAGSYNEQFF.

The rearrangement uses TRBV9 and TRBJ2-5; TRBD1 is a possible D gene (6 bases). Per the germline V gene, CDR1 is SGDLS and CDR2 is YYNGEE. Trimming took off 4 bases at V and 9 bases at J, with 19 bases between the two ends. CDR3 length: 14 residues. CDR3 region: CASSTQGGRGAQYF. The CDR3 DNA follows: TGTGCCAGCAGCACGCAAGGGGGTAGAGGGGCCCAGTACTTC. Drawing the rest from reference TRBV9 and TRBJ2-5, the complete variable domain is DSGVTQTPKHLITATGQRVTLRCSPRSGDLSVYWYQQSLDQGLQFLIQYYNGEERAKGNILERFSAQQFPDLHSELNLSSLELGDSALYFCASSTQGGRGAQYFGPGTRLLVL.

The chain joins TRBV12-3 or TRBV12-4 to TRBJ2-3; 8 bases fit TRBD1. The CDR3 length is 13 residues. V lost 7 bases, J lost 2 bases, and 2 bases stayed unmatched. This chain's CDR3 is CASIRGPTDTQYF. CDR3 sequence (DNA): TGTGCCAGCATCAGGGGGCCCACAGATACGCAGTATTTT.

V is TRBV12-5 and J is TRBJ2-7; weak D call: TRBD1 (6 bases). CDR3 length: 14 residues. CDR1 and CDR2 from the germline V gene are LGHNT and FRNRAP. Trimming removed 7 bases from V and 0 bases from J, with 13 bases in between. The CDR3 nucleotides read TGTGCTAGTGCTTGGGACACCTTCTCCTACGAGCAGTACTTC. Translation: CASAWDTFSYEQYF. Full variable domain (missing parts from reference TRBV12-5 and TRBJ2-7): DARVTQTPRHKVTEMGQEVTMRCQPILGHNTVFWYRQTMMQGLELLAYFRNRAPLDDSGMPKDRFSAEMPDATLATLKIQPSEPRDSAVYFCASAWDTFSYEQYFGPGTRLTVT.

The gene calls are TRBV5-1 and TRBJ2-2; tentative D call: TRBD2 (5 bases). The germline V and J ends were trimmed by 4 bases and 6 bases, with 13 bases remaining between them. Per the germline V gene, CDR1 is SGHRS and CDR2 is YFSETQ. This CDR3 is 14 amino acids long. The CDR3 loop reads CASSAGLSAGELFF. The CDR3 DNA follows: TGCGCCAGCAGCGCCGGACTCAGCGCCGGGGAGCTGTTTTTT.

The chain combines TRBV28 with TRBJ2-3; 11 positions agree with TRBD2. CDR1 is MDHEN and CDR2 is SYDVKM in the germline V gene. The CDR3 is made up of 17 amino acids. J gave up 2 bases and V 5 bases, and 9 bases lay outside the gene matches. CDR3 loop: CASSRSSGGFTTDTQYF. The CDR3, as DNA: TGTGCCAGCAGTCGATCTAGCGGGGGGTTCACCACAGATACGCAGTATTTT.

Only one count was recorded for this clone. The rearrangement uses TRBV30 and TRBJ1-1; 8 positions match TRBD1. Trimming at V came to 3 bases and at J to 7 bases, leaving 1 base not matched to a gene. Germline CDR1 and CDR2: GTSNPN and SVGIG (reference sequence). The CDR3 extends over 11 amino acids. The CDR3 nucleotides read TGTGCCTGGAGACAGGGGGGTGAAGCTTTCTTT. Amino acid sequence: CAWRQGGEAFF.

The genes are TRBV27 and TRBJ1-4, with D possibly matching TRBD1 (6 bases). This CDR3 spans 17 amino acids. Germline V gene lookup returns CDR1 MNHEY and CDR2 SMNVEV (reference sequence). Between the trimmed V and J ends, which lost 6 bases and 6 bases, there was a span of 23 bases. The DNA of the CDR3 is TGTGCCAGCAGCTCAACGGGCGGGGGGCGAAAGGATGAAAAACTGTTTTTT. This sequence encodes CASSSTGGGRKDEKLFF. Variable domain in full (rest from reference TRBV27 and TRBJ1-4): EAQVTQNPRYLITVTGKKLTVTCSQNMNHEYMSWYRQDPGLGLRQIYYSMNVEVTDKGDVPEGYKVSRKEKRNFPLILESPSPNQTSLYFCASSSTGGGRKDEKLFFGSGTQLSVL.